The entry below gives a single T cell receptor (beta chain) sequence along with its context. Its target is unknown. V lost 4 bases to trimming and J lost 1 base, with 6 bases between them. Germline CDR1 and CDR2: SGHNT and YYREEE (reference sequence). The CDR3 loop spans 14 amino acids. This entry is derived from a study of T cell repertoires in cytomegalovirus infection. Study context: The authors relied on CMV epitopes, both recently identified HLA-C-restricted and well-studied HLA-B-restricted. Carrying CMV and the relevant HLA type showed in public TCR beta signatures.

General study points: The ex vivo response was dominated by HLA-C-restricted CMV-specific TCR beta clonotypes. There were carriers of CMV plus the relevant HLA, and cumulative public TCR beta family frequency identified them.

TCRdb called the reads again in MiXCR, with one record for every CDR3 protein. The sample lists roughly 350,000 distinct CDR3 sequences; about 35% were seen once. The sequencing used cultured PBMCs, collected from culture after CMV antigen stimulation. This TCR was recovered from a human donor in good health (CMV status not recorded). Some clones in this sample may be carry-over from other donors' samples. The rearrangement uses TRBV5-4 and TRBJ2-6; D is unresolved. CDR3 amino acids: CASSLESGANVLTF. CDR3 nucleotides: TGTGCCAGCAGCCTAGAGTCTGGGGCCAACGTCCTGACTTTC.